Shown below are 31 T cell receptor beta chains from a single sample sequenced in a study of CD8 T cells in ankylosing spondylitis. From the 5' RACE reads, TCRdb called clonotypes with MiXCR, one entry per CDR3 protein. Among 200,000 to 250,000 distinct CDR3 sequences listed, roughly 10% were seen once. Source material: blood, either unsorted or a sorted T cell fraction (not recorded which). These receptors were taken from a male donor with ankylosing spondylitis or in good health (not recorded which).

This clonotype has a count of ten or more. The genes are TRBV20-1 and TRBJ2-2; TRBD2 agrees at 15 bases. The CDR3 loop spans 17 amino acids. Germline V lookup: CDR1 DFQATT, CDR2 SNEGSKA (reference sequence). The V gene end was trimmed by 5 bases and the J gene end by 1 base; junction bases not matched to a gene: 5. CDR3 DNA sequence: TGCAGTGCTCCCGGACTAGCGGGGGGGAAGAACACCGGGGAGCTGTTTTTT. Amino acids: CSAPGLAGGKNTGELFF.

This chain links TRBV7-9 with TRBJ2-7; D might be TRBD2 (5 bases). The CDR3 totals 14 residues. V shed 3 bases and J shed 2 bases, with 11 bases lying between them. Germline CDR1 reads SEHNR; CDR2 reads FQNEAQ (reference sequence). CDR3 protein: CASSFHGVPYEQYF. CDR3 sequence (DNA): TGTGCCAGCAGCTTTCACGGGGTTCCCTACGAGCAGTACTTC. Full variable domain (outside the CDR3, taken from reference TRBV7-9 and TRBJ2-7): DTGVSQNPRHKITKRGQNVTFRCDPISEHNRLYWYRQTLGQGPEFLTYFQNEAQLEKSRLLSDRFSAERPKGSFSTLEIQRTEQGDSAMYLCASSFHGVPYEQYFGPGTRLTVT.

This clonotype appeared many times. The chain combines TRBV5-6 with TRBJ2-5; 8 bases map to TRBD2. Germline CDR1 SGHDT, CDR2 YYEEEE. V trimming: 4 bases; J trimming: 2 bases; junction bases outside the gene matches: 10. The CDR3 runs to 16 residues. The CDR3 sequence: CASSLGGGGPQETQYF. The CDR3 bases are TGTGCCAGCAGCCTGGGCGGCGGGGGGCCTCAAGAGACCCAGTACTTC.

At least ten counts were recorded for this clonotype. V gene TRBV29-1 combines with J gene TRBJ2-3; 7 bases align to TRBD1. This CDR3 is 13 amino acids long. V lost 5 bases to trimming and J lost 4 bases; unmatched junction nucleotides: 6. Germline lookup yields CDR1 SQVTM and CDR2 ANQGSEA. This CDR3 reads CSVKIQGPDTQYF. CDR3 in DNA: TGCAGCGTTAAAATACAGGGGCCAGATACGCAGTATTTT.

The genes are TRBV20-1 and TRBJ1-1; D remains ambiguous. V lost 6 bases and J 1 base, leaving 15 bases between the germline ends. The V gene's germline CDR1 is DFQATT and CDR2 SNEGSKA (reference sequence). This CDR3 has 14 amino acids. Written as DNA, the CDR3 is TGCAGTGCCTGGCCGGCGGGATGGAACACTGAAGCTTTCTTT. It specifies CSAWPAGWNTEAFF.

This clonotype has ten or more counts. The gene calls are TRBV20-1 and TRBJ1-2; weak D call: TRBD1 (6 bases). The CDR3 runs to 17 residues. V was trimmed by 3 bases and J by 0 bases, leaving 20 bases between them. CDR1 and CDR2 from the germline V gene are DFQATT and SNEGSKA (reference sequence). In DNA form, the CDR3 reads TGCAGTGCTAGTAATCCGGGGGCAGGGGACCCTAACTATGGCTACACCTTC. As protein: CSASNPGAGDPNYGYTF.

The sample holds a few counts of this clonotype. V is TRBV6-2 or TRBV6-3 and J is TRBJ1-1; D remains ambiguous. Trimming removed 5 bases from V and 4 bases from J, with 8 bases in between. Germline V gene sequence: CDR1 MNHEY, CDR2 SVGEGT. This CDR3 has 12 amino acids. The CDR3 DNA is TGTGCCAGCAGTGTCCGGAGCACTGAAGCTTTCTTT. It yields the protein CASSVRSTEAFF.

This clonotype came up many times. This sequence joins TRBV20-1 and TRBJ2-7; 14 bases are a match to TRBD2. With V trimmed by 3 bases and J by 5 bases, 9 bases remained unmatched. This CDR3 contains 16 residues. The germline V gene encodes CDR1 DFQATT and CDR2 SNEGSKA (reference sequence). CDR3: CSASPPGTSGGHEQYF. In DNA, the CDR3 is TGCAGTGCTAGCCCCCCAGGGACTAGCGGGGGCCACGAGCAGTACTTC.

The table lists this clonotype with many counts. The V call is TRBV24-1, the J call TRBJ2-1, with 9 bases aligning to TRBD1. The V gene's germline CDR1 is KGHDR and CDR2 SFDVKD. The junction had 14 bases not matched to a gene; V was cut back by 3 bases and J by 6 bases. The CDR3 loop spans 18 amino acids. CDR3: CATSDVSPGTGSFNEQFF. DNA for the CDR3: TGTGCCACCAGTGATGTAAGCCCCGGGACAGGGAGTTTCAATGAGCAGTTCTTC.

This clonotype was counted many times. The chain recombines TRBV5-6 with TRBJ1-2; TRBD1 matches 10 bases. Germline CDR1 and CDR2: SGHDT and YYEEEE. This CDR3 contains 15 residues. V lost 5 bases and J lost 2; bases outside the gene matches: 6. Here the CDR3 reads CASRLDRGNNYGYTF. In nucleotides, the CDR3 is TGTGCCAGCAGGCTGGACAGGGGGAACAACTATGGCTACACCTTC.

This clonotype has ten or more counts. V gene TRBV28 combines with J gene TRBJ1-1, with 11 bases identical to TRBD1. CDR3 length: 14 residues. Losses at the gene ends were 8 bases for V and 5 bases for J; bases not matched to a gene: 7. Per the germline V gene, CDR1 is MDHEN and CDR2 is SYDVKM. The CDR3 bases are TGTGCCAGCGTGGACAGGGGGCTTTTTACTGAAGCTTTCTTT. Protein product: CASVDRGLFTEAFF.

About this clonotype: With a much larger clone just one base away, this may be a read error. The chain combines TRBV12-3 or TRBV12-4 with TRBJ2-1, with a possible D match to TRBD1 (6 bases). The CDR3 consists of 15 residues. Trimming cost V 1 base and J 3 bases, with 10 bases left between them. The chain's CDR3 is CASSLGGQGYNEQFF. As DNA, the CDR3 is TGTGCCAGCAGTTTAGGGGGGCAGGGCTACAATGAGCAGTTCTTC.

This clonotype was observed a handful of times. The chain links TRBV5-6 to TRBJ1-6; no definite D call. Deletions cut 0 bases from V and 7 bases from J, with 14 bases between. There are 16 residues in the CDR3. Germline loops: CDR1 SGHDT, CDR2 YYEEEE. The CDR3 protein is CASSLVAVLGNSPLHF. For the CDR3, the DNA is TGTGCCAGCAGCTTGGTTGCTGTACTGGGGAATTCACCCCTCCACTTT.

This clonotype was observed at least ten times. The gene calls are TRBV6-1 and TRBJ2-2; 8 nucleotides line up with TRBD1. Germline V gene data show CDR1 as MNHNS and CDR2 as SASEGT. V shed 7 bases, J shed 3 bases, and the junction held 7 bases outside the gene matches. The CDR3 runs to 15 residues. CDR3 region: CASITDRVYTGELFF. CDR3 coding DNA: TGTGCCAGCATCACGGACAGGGTGTACACCGGGGAGCTGTTTTTT.

In its sample, this clonotype was seen a few times. V usage is TRBV27 and J usage is TRBJ2-7, with D tentatively TRBD1 or TRBD2 (5 bases each). CDR3 size: 15 residues. The germline V gene has CDR1 MNHEY and CDR2 SMNVEV (reference sequence). V gave up 1 base and J gave up 1 base, with 11 bases separating them. As DNA, the CDR3 is TGTGCCAGCAGTTTATTCTGGGACCGTTCCTACGAGCAGTACTTC. This gives the protein CASSLFWDRSYEQYF.

This clonotype occurred many times. The gene calls are TRBV9 and TRBJ1-2, with TRBD1 identical over 10 bases. The ends lost 3 bases at V and 2 bases at J; junction bases unmatched: 10. The CDR3 length is 17 residues. Germline CDR1 and CDR2: SGDLS and YYNGEE. The CDR3: CASSGVGGQGTNYGYTF. The CDR3 nucleotides read TGTGCCAGCAGCGGCGTGGGGGGACAGGGGACGAACTATGGCTACACCTTC.

This clonotype showed up many times. The chain uses TRBV6-1 and TRBJ2-1, with D unclear. V was shortened by 5 bases and J by 5 bases, with 7 bases between the two germline ends. Germline assignment: CDR1 MNHNS and CDR2 SASEGT. The CDR3 has 12 amino acids. The CDR3 protein is CASSIRDNEQFF. As DNA, the CDR3 is TGTGCCAGCAGTATTAGAGACAATGAGCAGTTCTTC.

In this sample, this clonotype turned up many times. The chain joins TRBV7-9 to TRBJ1-1, with D possibly being TRBD1 (5 bases). Trimming stripped 5 bases from V and 4 bases from J, with 14 bases between. This CDR3 comprises 14 residues. Germline CDR1 and CDR2: SEHNR and FQNEAQ (reference sequence). DNA for the CDR3: TGTGCCAGCAGCCCCGGGGGACTGAGCACTGAAGCTTTCTTT. Translation: CASSPGGLSTEAFF.

The chain has TRBV7-2 and TRBJ2-3; TRBD1 might be the D (6 bases). In germline, CDR1 is SGHTA, CDR2 FQGNSA. The CDR3 extends over 15 amino acids. The V and J ends lost 1 base and 2 bases respectively, with 10 bases between them. The CDR3 DNA follows: TGTGCCAGCAGCTTAGAGGGACAACCCACAGATACGCAGTATTTT. Translation gives CASSLEGQPTDTQYF.

The CDR3, as DNA: TGCAGTGCTAGACCTATCACAGGATCCTATAGCAATCAGCCCCAGCATTTT. Encoded protein: CSARPITGSYSNQPQHF. V gene TRBV20-1 combines with J gene TRBJ1-5; D perhaps matches TRBD1 (5 bases). Germline CDR1 and CDR2: DFQATT and SNEGSKA (reference sequence). This CDR3 has 17 amino acids. V was pared by 2 bases and J by 0 bases, with 17 bases between.

The chain recombines TRBV14 with TRBJ2-3; possibly TRBD2 for D (7 bases). V was shortened by 4 bases and J by 3 bases, with 17 bases between the two germline ends. Germline V gene sequence: CDR1 SGHDN, CDR2 FVKESK. This CDR3 is built from 16 residues. CDR3 DNA: TGTGCCAGCAGCCTCCTGTGGGGGGGGCCGACAGATACGCAGTATTTT. It encodes CASSLLWGGPTDTQYF.

This sequence joins TRBV6-1 and TRBJ1-5; 7 positions match TRBD1. The ends lost 4 bases at V and 0 bases at J; junction bases unmatched: 3. Germline V gene lookup returns CDR1 MNHNS and CDR2 SASEGT. CDR3 length: 15 residues. As DNA, the CDR3 is TGTGCCAGCAGTGGGACAGGCCATAGCAATCAGCCCCAGCATTTT. Translating gives CASSGTGHSNQPQHF.

This clonotype was picked up many times. The chain combines TRBV20-1 with TRBJ1-1; possible D gene TRBD1, 6 bases. There are 13 residues in the CDR3. The V end was cut by 0 bases, the J end by 11 bases, with 16 bases between. The germline V gene encodes CDR1 DFQATT and CDR2 SNEGSKA (reference sequence). This CDR3 reads CSARDLGGTAAFF. As DNA, the CDR3 is TGCAGTGCTAGAGATCTAGGGGGTACCGCTGCTTTCTTT.

There are many counts of this clonotype. This rearrangement joins TRBV7-9 to TRBJ2-5; 10 nucleotides align to TRBD2. CDR3 length equals 15 residues. The V and J ends lost 2 bases and 4 bases, in that order; junction bases with no gene match: 4. CDR1 and CDR2 (germline): SEHNR, FQNEAQ (reference sequence). In DNA form, the CDR3 reads TGTGCCAGCAGCTTACAGCGGGGGGGTTCAGAGACCCAGTACTTC. Translated: CASSLQRGGSETQYF. Complete variable domain (other parts from reference TRBV7-9 and TRBJ2-5): DTGVSQNPRHKITKRGQNVTFRCDPISEHNRLYWYRQTLGQGPEFLTYFQNEAQLEKSRLLSDRFSAERPKGSFSTLEIQRTEQGDSAMYLCASSLQRGGSETQYFGPGTRLLVL.

Ten or more counts support this clonotype. The chain combines TRBV6-2 or TRBV6-3 with TRBJ1-1; D is possibly TRBD1 (6 bases). Per the germline V gene, CDR1 is MNHEY and CDR2 is SVGEGT. Trimming left V 5 bases short and J 5 bases short, with 15 bases between. The CDR3 totals 14 residues. CDR3 DNA: TGTGCCAGCAGTAATGGGGGCCAAGGGACTGAAGCTTTCTTT. This encodes CASSNGGQGTEAFF.

Ten or more counts support this clonotype. The J gene is TRBJ2-3, the V gene TRBV20-1; 7 bases are shared with TRBD2. The V and J ends lost 5 bases and 1 base, in that order; junction bases with no gene match: 3. CDR1 is DFQATT, CDR2 SNEGSKA, per germline (reference sequence). The CDR3 runs 13 residues. CDR3 DNA sequence: TGCAGTGCTTTTGGGGGGGGCACAGATACGCAGTATTTT. This gives the protein CSAFGGGTDTQYF.

In its sample, this clonotype was seen a few times. The genes are TRBV7-9 and TRBJ2-1, with 11 bases aligning to TRBD2. The CDR3 totals 17 residues. Trimming removed 5 bases from V and 5 bases from J; junction bases left unmatched: 11. CDR1 is SEHNR and CDR2 is FQNEAQ in the germline V gene (reference sequence). The CDR3 DNA is TGTGCCAGCAGCCCCCCCCTAGCGGGGGGCAAGAACAATGAGCAGTTCTTC. It codes for CASSPPLAGGKNNEQFF.

The gene calls are TRBV5-1 and TRBJ1-6; D gene unclear. The V gene's germline CDR1 is SGHRS and CDR2 YFSETQ. This CDR3 contains 15 residues. Trimming cost V 0 bases and J 2 bases, with 6 bases left between them. CDR3 sequence: CASSLDGPYNSPLHF. The CDR3 region has the DNA TGCGCCAGCAGCTTGGATGGACCCTATAATTCACCCCTCCACTTT.

V is TRBV30 and J is TRBJ2-5, with 12 bases matching TRBD2. With 5 bases clipped from V and 5 bases from J, the junction kept 9 bases outside the gene matches. CDR1 and CDR2 from the germline V gene are GTSNPN and SVGIG (reference sequence). CDR3 length: 15 amino acids. CDR3 nucleotides: TGTGCCTGGGCCGGACTAGCGGGGTTTTCGGAGACCCAGTACTTC. Translating it yields CAWAGLAGFSETQYF. The full variable domain, its missing parts supplied by reference TRBV30 and TRBJ2-5, is SQTIHQWPATLVQPVGSPLSLECTVEGTSNPNLYWYRQAAGRGLQLLFYSVGIGQISSEVPQNLSASRPQDRQFILSSKKLLLSDSGFYLCAWAGLAGFSETQYFGPGTRLLVL.

This clonotype appeared many times. The gene calls are TRBV20-1 and TRBJ2-3; D remains unclear. V was pared by 0 bases and J by 4 bases, with 11 bases between. Germline V gives CDR1 DFQATT, CDR2 SNEGSKA (reference sequence). The CDR3 extends over 14 amino acids. The CDR3 DNA reads TGCAGTGCTAGAGATTGGCGGCGCGCAGATACGCAGTATTTT. This encodes CSARDWRRADTQYF.

The chain uses TRBV7-2 and TRBJ2-5; 8 positions agree with TRBD2. The CDR3 is 17 amino acids. In germline, CDR1 is SGHTA, CDR2 FQGNSA. With 1 base clipped from V and 1 base from J, the junction kept 8 bases outside the gene matches. The CDR3 bases are TGTGCCAGCAGCTTAGTCGGTGCGGGGGGCCTCCAAGAGACCCAGTACTTC. Translated, it gives CASSLVGAGGLQETQYF.